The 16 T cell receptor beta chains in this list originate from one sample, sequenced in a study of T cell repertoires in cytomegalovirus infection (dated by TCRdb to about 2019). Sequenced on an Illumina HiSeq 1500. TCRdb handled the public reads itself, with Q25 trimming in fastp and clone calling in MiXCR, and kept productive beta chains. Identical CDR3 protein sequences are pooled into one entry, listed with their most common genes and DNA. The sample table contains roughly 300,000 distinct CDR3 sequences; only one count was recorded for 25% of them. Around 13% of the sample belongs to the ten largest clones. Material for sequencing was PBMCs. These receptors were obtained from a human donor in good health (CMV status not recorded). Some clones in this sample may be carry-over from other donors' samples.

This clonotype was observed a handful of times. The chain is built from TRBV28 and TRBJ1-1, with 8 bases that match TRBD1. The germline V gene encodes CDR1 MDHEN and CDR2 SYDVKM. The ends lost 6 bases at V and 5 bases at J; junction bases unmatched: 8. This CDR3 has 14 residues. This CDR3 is CASREQGDGTEAFF. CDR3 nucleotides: TGTGCCAGCAGAGAACAGGGGGATGGGACTGAAGCTTTCTTT.

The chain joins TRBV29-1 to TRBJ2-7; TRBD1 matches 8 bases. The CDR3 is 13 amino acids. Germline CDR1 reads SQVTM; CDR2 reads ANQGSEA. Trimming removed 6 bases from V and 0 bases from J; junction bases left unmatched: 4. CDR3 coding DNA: TGCAGCGTCGGACAGGGAAACTCCTACGAGCAGTACTTC. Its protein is CSVGQGNSYEQYF.

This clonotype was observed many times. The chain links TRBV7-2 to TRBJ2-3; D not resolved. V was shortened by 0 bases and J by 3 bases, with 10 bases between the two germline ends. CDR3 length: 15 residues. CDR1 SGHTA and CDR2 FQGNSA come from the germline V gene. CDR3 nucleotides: TGTGCCAGCAGCTTAGCGGGTTTTGATACAGATACGCAGTATTTT. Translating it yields CASSLAGFDTDTQYF.

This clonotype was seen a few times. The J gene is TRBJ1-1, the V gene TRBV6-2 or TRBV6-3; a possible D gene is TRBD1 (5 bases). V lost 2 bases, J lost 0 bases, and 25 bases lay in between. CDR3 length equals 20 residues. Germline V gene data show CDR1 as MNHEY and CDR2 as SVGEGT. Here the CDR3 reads CASSYKGPTSRRKLNTEAFF. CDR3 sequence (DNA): TGTGCCAGCAGTTACAAGGGACCGACATCGAGAAGGAAATTGAACACTGAAGCTTTCTTT.

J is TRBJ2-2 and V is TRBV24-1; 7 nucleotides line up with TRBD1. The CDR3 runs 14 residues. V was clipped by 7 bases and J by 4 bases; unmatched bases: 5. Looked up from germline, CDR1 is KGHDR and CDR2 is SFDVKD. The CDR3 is CATRGDSSTGELFF. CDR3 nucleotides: TGTGCCACCAGGGGGGACAGCTCCACCGGGGAGCTGTTTTTT.

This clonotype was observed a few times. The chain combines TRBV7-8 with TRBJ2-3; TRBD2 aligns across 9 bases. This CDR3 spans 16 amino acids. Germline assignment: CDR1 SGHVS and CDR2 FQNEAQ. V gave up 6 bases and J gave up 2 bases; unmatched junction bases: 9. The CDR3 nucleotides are TGTGCCAGCAGGGGTCTAGCGGGAAGAAACACAGATACGCAGTATTTT. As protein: CASRGLAGRNTDTQYF.

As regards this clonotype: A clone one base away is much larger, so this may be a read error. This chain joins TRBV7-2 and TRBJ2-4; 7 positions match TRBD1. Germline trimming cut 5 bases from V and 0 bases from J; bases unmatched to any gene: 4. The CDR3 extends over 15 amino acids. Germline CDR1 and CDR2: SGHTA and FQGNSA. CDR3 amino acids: CASSEQGLAKNIQYF. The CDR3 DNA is TGTGCCAGCAGCGAACAGGGGCTAGCCAAAAACATTCAGTACTTC.

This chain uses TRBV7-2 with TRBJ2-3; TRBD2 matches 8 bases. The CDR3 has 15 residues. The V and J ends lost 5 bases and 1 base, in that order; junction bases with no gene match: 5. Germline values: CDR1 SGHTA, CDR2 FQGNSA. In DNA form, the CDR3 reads TGTGCCAGCAGCCCCAAGACTAGCGGCACAGATACGCAGTATTTT. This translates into CASSPKTSGTDTQYF.

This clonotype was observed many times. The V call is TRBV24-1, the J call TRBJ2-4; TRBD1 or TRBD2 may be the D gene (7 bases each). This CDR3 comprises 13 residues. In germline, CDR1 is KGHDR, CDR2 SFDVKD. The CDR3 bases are TGTGCTCCAGGGGGGGGTGTGGTAAACATTCAGTACTTC. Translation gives CAPGGGVVNIQYF.

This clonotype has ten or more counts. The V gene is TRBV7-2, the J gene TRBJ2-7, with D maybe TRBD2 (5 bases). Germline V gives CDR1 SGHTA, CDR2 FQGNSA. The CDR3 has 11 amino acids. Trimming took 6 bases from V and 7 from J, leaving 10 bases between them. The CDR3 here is CASSQTGEQYF. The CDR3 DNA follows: TGTGCCAGCAGTCAAACGGGGGAGCAGTACTTC. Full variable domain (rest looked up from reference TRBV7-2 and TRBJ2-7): GAGVSQSPSNKVTEKGKDVELRCDPISGHTALYWYRQSLGQGLEFLIYFQGNSAPDKSGLPSDRFSAERTGGSVSTLTIQRTQQEDSAVYLCASSQTGEQYFGPGTRLTVT.

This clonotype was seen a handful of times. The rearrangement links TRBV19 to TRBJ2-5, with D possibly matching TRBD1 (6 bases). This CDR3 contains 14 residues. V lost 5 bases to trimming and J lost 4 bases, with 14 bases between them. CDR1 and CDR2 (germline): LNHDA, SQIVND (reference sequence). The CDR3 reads CASSSSRGAETQYF. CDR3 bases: TGTGCCAGTAGTTCCTCCAGGGGTGCAGAGACCCAGTACTTC.

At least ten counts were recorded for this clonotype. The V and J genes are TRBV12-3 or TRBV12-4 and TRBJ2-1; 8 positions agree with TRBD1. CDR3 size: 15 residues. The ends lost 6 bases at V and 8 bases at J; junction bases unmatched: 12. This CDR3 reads CASSSGQVRGDEQFF. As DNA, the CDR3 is TGTGCCAGCAGCTCGGGACAGGTTAGAGGGGATGAGCAGTTCTTC.

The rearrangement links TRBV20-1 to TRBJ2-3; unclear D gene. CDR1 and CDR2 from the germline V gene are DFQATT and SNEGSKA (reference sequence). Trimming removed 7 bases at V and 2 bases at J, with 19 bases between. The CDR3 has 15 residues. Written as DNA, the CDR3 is TGCAGTGGGATCGGTGCGCGGCTTAACACAGATACGCAGTATTTT. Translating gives CSGIGARLNTDTQYF.

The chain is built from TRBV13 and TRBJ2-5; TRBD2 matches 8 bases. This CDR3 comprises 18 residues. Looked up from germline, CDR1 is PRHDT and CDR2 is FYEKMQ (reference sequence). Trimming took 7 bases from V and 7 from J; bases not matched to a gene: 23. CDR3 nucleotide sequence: TGTGCCAGCACCCAAACCGGTCTCCGGGGGGGCCGTCTGGGGACCCAGTACTTC. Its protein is CASTQTGLRGGRLGTQYF.

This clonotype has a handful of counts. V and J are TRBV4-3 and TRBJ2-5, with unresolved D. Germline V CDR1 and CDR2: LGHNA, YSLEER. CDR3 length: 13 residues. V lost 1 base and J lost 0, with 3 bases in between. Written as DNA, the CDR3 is TGCGCCAGCAGCCAAGCTAACCAAGAGACCCAGTACTTC. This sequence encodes CASSQANQETQYF.

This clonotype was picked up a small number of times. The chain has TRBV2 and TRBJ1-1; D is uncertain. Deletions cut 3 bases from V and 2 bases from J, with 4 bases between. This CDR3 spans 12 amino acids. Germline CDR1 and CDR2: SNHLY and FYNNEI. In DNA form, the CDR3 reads TGTGCCAGCAGTGACAGCAACACTGAAGCTTTCTTT. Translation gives CASSDSNTEAFF. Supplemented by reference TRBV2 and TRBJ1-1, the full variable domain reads EPEVTQTPSHQVTQMGQEVILRCVPISNHLYFYWYRQILGQKVEFLVSFYNNEISEKSEIFDDQFSVERPDGSNFTLKIRSTKLEDSAMYFCASSDSNTEAFFGQGTRLTVV.